This TCR beta chain comes out of a study of OX40 agonist ivuxolimab in advanced cancers. Turning to the study itself: While on treatment, patients had intravenous ivuxolimab at 0.01 to 10 mg/kg every 2 weeks. Three dose-escalation patients had partial responses: one with hepatocellular carcinoma and two with cutaneous melanoma. Earlier treatment with anti-PD-1, anti-PD-L1 or anti-CTLA-4 was permitted, and about 40% had received some.

Profiling relied on immunoSEQ multiplex PCR, and the TCRdb table lists in-frame clones only, not all of them. Among some 46,000 clones listed, roughly 89% were seen once. V was clipped by 7 bases and J by 7 bases, with 14 bases between them. This CDR3 is built from 13 residues. In germline, CDR1 is MNHNS, CDR2 SASEGT. General observations from the study: The investigators did not determine what antigen specificity the expanded peripheral T cells had.

As concerns this clone: No antigen is known for it.

The receptor comes from an adult with an advanced solid tumor such as melanoma, head and neck, liver or kidney cancer. The specimen was CD4+ or CD8+ T cells sorted from blood, collected in a trial of the OX40 agonist ivuxolimab. This chain joins TRBV6-1 and TRBJ1-5; D call uncertain. The CDR3 loop is CASTLTGRQPQHF. In nucleotides, the CDR3 is TGTGCCAGCACTTTGACGGGCAGACAGCCCCAGCATTTT.